The sequence of this T cell receptor beta chain was determined in a study of T cell changes during pregnancy in multiple sclerosis. The CDR3 has 16 residues. V lost 6 bases, J lost 2 bases, and 6 bases stayed unmatched. Here immunoSEQ multiplex PCR was the method, and the copy in TCRdb shows in-frame clones only, minus some. The data hold some 51,000 clones, with around 94% observed a single time. The TCR originated in a female donor with multiple sclerosis, enrolled in a pregnancy study. This sample comprised CD4+ T cells from peripheral blood mononuclear cells, obtained in the first trimester of pregnancy. V usage is TRBV23-1 and J usage is TRBJ2-4, with TRBD1 identical over 11 bases. TRBV23-1 is given ORF status, its function remaining uncertain. The CDR3 nucleotides are TGCGCCAGCAGCCAAGGGGACAGGGGGACCAAAAACATTCAGTACTTC. Protein product: CASSQGDRGTKNIQYF.